These 28 T cell receptor beta chains share one sample of origin, sequenced in a study of CD8 T cells in Susac syndrome. An amount of RNA that ranged from roughly 0.45 to 1 ug was reverse transcribed with random hexamers. In TCRdb, the immunoSEQ multiplex PCR reads were re-called with MiXCR into one record per CDR3 protein. The sample carries approximately 74,000 distinct CDR3 sequences, approximately 93% recorded once. Sequenced sample: CD8+ T cells from PBMCs. The receptors derive from a human donor with Susac syndrome.

The genes are TRBV7-9 and TRBJ1-1; maybe TRBD1 (5 bases). The length of the CDR3 is 13 residues. V lost 8 bases and J 5 bases, leaving 15 bases between the germline ends. Germline loops: CDR1 SEHNR, CDR2 FQNEAQ (reference sequence). CDR3 in amino acids: CASGYGAPTEAFF. CDR3 sequence (DNA): TGTGCCAGCGGGTACGGGGCCCCGACTGAAGCTTTCTTT.

The CDR3 nucleotides are TGTGCCAGCAGTCCCGATCCCACAGGGGGCGCGGACAAAAACATTCAGTACTTC. Translating it yields CASSPDPTGGADKNIQYF. V usage is TRBV13 and J usage is TRBJ2-4; 9 nucleotides match TRBD1. The V segment lost 6 bases and the J segment 3 bases; nucleotides outside the gene matches: 15. The germline V gene encodes CDR1 PRHDT and CDR2 FYEKMQ (reference sequence). This CDR3 contains 18 residues.

The genes are TRBV25-1 and TRBJ2-1; D gene unclear. Germline V gene sequence: CDR1 MGHDK, CDR2 SYGVNS. V dropped 2 bases and J dropped 7 bases, with 3 bases sitting between them. The CDR3 runs to 11 residues. DNA for the CDR3: TGTGCCAGCAGTGAAAGGAATGAGCAGTTCTTC. Amino acids: CASSERNEQFF.

This chain links TRBV20-1 with TRBJ2-1; 12 positions match TRBD2. Germline V gene lookup returns CDR1 DFQATT and CDR2 SNEGSKA (reference sequence). CDR3 size: 15 residues. After removal of 3 bases from V and 7 bases from J, the junction contained 7 bases not matched to a gene. The CDR3 here is CSASLAGGPLNEQFF. The CDR3 nucleotides read TGCAGTGCTAGTCTAGCGGGAGGGCCCCTTAATGAGCAGTTCTTC.

The table lists this clonotype with a count of one. This chain connects TRBV29-1 to TRBJ1-1; 8 bases are shared with TRBD1. This CDR3 spans 12 amino acids. Per germline, CDR1 SQVTM and CDR2 ANQGSEA. The CDR3 region has the DNA TGCAGTGTGGACAGGGACCACACTGAAGCTTTCTTT. Translation gives CSVDRDHTEAFF.

V gene TRBV7-9 combines with J gene TRBJ2-7; no reliable D call. V gave up 1 base and J gave up 7 bases, with 5 bases separating them. This CDR3 contains 11 residues. Germline loops: CDR1 SEHNR, CDR2 FQNEAQ (reference sequence). CDR3 sequence: CASSLVREQYF. For the CDR3, the DNA is TGTGCCAGCAGCTTAGTTAGAGAGCAGTACTTC.

J is TRBJ2-1 and V is TRBV9, with TRBD2 matching 11 bases. CDR1 and CDR2 from the germline V gene are SGDLS and YYNGEE. V was clipped by 1 base and J by 5 bases; unmatched bases: 8. This CDR3 has 17 residues. The CDR3 DNA is TGTGCCAGCAGCGTAAACCCCGGGACTAGCGGAAACAATGAGCAGTTCTTC. It specifies CASSVNPGTSGNNEQFF.

The chain combines TRBV18 with TRBJ1-1; D is possibly TRBD1 (5 bases). The germline V and J ends were trimmed by 6 bases and 1 base, with 9 bases remaining between them. The CDR3 consists of 13 residues. Germline V gives CDR1 KGHSH, CDR2 LQKENI. CDR3 coding DNA: TGTGCCAGCTCCCCGACAGCGAACACTGAAGCTTTCTTT. As protein: CASSPTANTEAFF. Full variable domain (remainder filled in from reference TRBV18 and TRBJ1-1): NAGVMQNPRHLVRRRGQEARLRCSPMKGHSHVYWYRQLPEEGLKFMVYLQKENIIDESGMPKERFSAEFPKEGPSILRIQQVVRGDSAAYFCASSPTANTEAFFGQGTRLTVV.

The CDR3 DNA reads as TGTGCCACCAGCAGAGGGACTAGCGGCGACAATGAGCAGTTCTTC. It encodes CATSRGTSGDNEQFF. The chain uses TRBV15 and TRBJ2-1; TRBD2 aligns across 10 bases. The CDR3 is 15 amino acids. The V segment lost 1 base and the J segment 5 bases; nucleotides outside the gene matches: 2. Germline lookup yields CDR1 LNHNV and CDR2 YYDKDF (reference sequence).

V usage is TRBV7-2 and J usage is TRBJ2-1; 7 nucleotides agree with TRBD2. The CDR3 runs 16 residues. CDR1 and CDR2 (germline): SGHTA, FQGNSA. Unmatched junction bases numbered 12, after V lost 4 bases and J lost 6 bases. Here the CDR3 DNA reads TGTGCCAGCAGCTCCCTAGCGGAGTCCGGAGGCAATGAGCAGTTCTTC. This sequence encodes CASSSLAESGGNEQFF.

This clonotype was counted between two and nine times. V is TRBV4-1 and J is TRBJ2-4, with D hard to call. CDR3 length: 15 residues. Germline V gene data show CDR1 as MGHRA and CDR2 as YSYEKL. The germline V and J ends were trimmed by 0 bases and 5 bases, with 11 bases remaining between them. This CDR3 is CASSQEGYGENIQYF. CDR3 DNA sequence: TGCGCCAGCAGCCAAGAGGGTTACGGAGAAAACATTCAGTACTTC.

The chain couples TRBV3-1 to TRBJ2-5, with 7 bases lining up with TRBD1. Germline V CDR1 and CDR2: LGHDT, YNNKEL (reference sequence). This CDR3 region has 16 residues. V was clipped by 2 bases and J by 3 bases; unmatched bases: 9. CDR3 sequence: CASSQSTHRGEETQYF. CDR3 bases: TGTGCCAGCAGCCAATCGACTCACAGGGGAGAAGAGACCCAGTACTTC.

The chain carries TRBV19 and TRBJ2-7; the D gene is possibly TRBD2 (5 bases). CDR3 size: 13 residues. Trimming shortened V by 2 bases and J by 2 bases, and 7 bases separated the two germline ends. Germline loops: CDR1 LNHDA, CDR2 SQIVND (reference sequence). The chain's CDR3 is CASSILATYEQYF. In nucleotides, the CDR3 is TGTGCCAGTAGTATACTAGCAACCTACGAGCAGTACTTC.

This chain uses TRBV19 with TRBJ1-1; the D is unclear. Germline lookup yields CDR1 LNHDA and CDR2 SQIVND (reference sequence). The CDR3 runs to 11 residues. V was pared by 6 bases and J by 2 bases, with 4 bases between. The CDR3 spells CASRRNTEAFF. CDR3 nucleotide sequence: TGTGCCAGTAGACGAAACACTGAAGCTTTCTTT.

This chain links TRBV12-3 or TRBV12-4 with TRBJ2-3; no clear D. The CDR3 is 15 residues long. Trimming took off 5 bases at V and 4 bases at J, with 16 bases between the two ends. CDR3 nucleotides: TGTGCCAGCAGTCCGAGCGATTTCGGCTCAGATACGCAGTATTTT. Its protein is CASSPSDFGSDTQYF.

The V and J genes are TRBV3-1 and TRBJ2-1, with TRBD1 identical over 9 bases. The germline gives CDR1 LGHDT, CDR2 YNNKEL (reference sequence). The CDR3 is made up of 13 amino acids. The V segment lost 6 bases and the J segment 13 bases; nucleotides outside the gene matches: 10. DNA of the CDR3: TGTGCCAGCAGACCCGGGACAGGGTCGGGACAGTTCTTC. It codes for CASRPGTGSGQFF.

The CDR3, as DNA: TGCAGTGCCCCTATAGGCAGGCAGAGTGGGGATGAGCAGTTCTTC. The encoded protein is CSAPIGRQSGDEQFF. This chain joins TRBV20-1 and TRBJ2-1; D not resolved. Germline loops: CDR1 DFQATT, CDR2 SNEGSKA (reference sequence). With 6 bases removed from V and 8 bases from J, the gap between germline ends came to 23 bases. This CDR3 region has 15 residues.

The chain links TRBV7-9 to TRBJ2-1; no clear D. The V and J ends lost 2 bases and 8 bases respectively, with 10 bases between them. The CDR3 is made up of 13 amino acids. Germline CDR1 is SEHNR and CDR2 is FQNEAQ (reference sequence). The CDR3 sequence: CASSLPGSDEQFF. The CDR3 DNA is TGTGCCAGCAGCTTACCCGGGTCCGATGAGCAGTTCTTC.

The chain has TRBV12-3 or TRBV12-4 and TRBJ1-1; D not resolved. Deletions cut 7 bases from V and 2 bases from J, with 5 bases between. This CDR3 region has 11 residues. The CDR3 reads CASITNTEAFF. The DNA of the CDR3 is TGTGCCAGCATTACCAACACTGAAGCTTTCTTT.

This clonotype was observed a few times. The chain links TRBV4-3 to TRBJ1-5; possibly TRBD1 for D (5 bases). The CDR3 has 14 amino acids. Trimming took 0 bases from V and 7 from J, leaving 10 bases between them. Per the germline V gene, CDR1 is LGHNA and CDR2 is YSLEER. The DNA for the CDR3 is TGCGCCAGCAGCCAAGAGCAGGGCAGGCAGCCCCAGCATTTT. Translated: CASSQEQGRQPQHF.

This clonotype has just one count. A read error may explain this, as a much larger clone is one base away. As DNA, the CDR3 is TGTGCCAGCAGCTCCTTCTACGAGCAGTACTTC. Residues: CASSSFYEQYF. The chain is built from TRBV5-6 and TRBJ2-7, with D hard to call. Between the trimmed V and J ends, which lost 3 bases and 3 bases, there was a span of 4 bases. The CDR3 covers 11 residues. Germline CDR1 is SGHDT and CDR2 is YYEEEE.

The rearrangement uses TRBV20-1 and TRBJ2-2, with D possibly being TRBD2 (6 bases). Germline V gene data show CDR1 as DFQATT and CDR2 as SNEGSKA (reference sequence). V shed 0 bases and J shed 0 bases, with 11 bases lying between them. The CDR3 runs to 16 residues. DNA for the CDR3: TGCAGTGCTAGAGATTATAGCGGATCGAACACCGGGGAGCTGTTTTTT. The encoded protein is CSARDYSGSNTGELFF.

The V and J genes are TRBV27 and TRBJ2-7; possibly TRBD1 for D (6 bases). The germline gives CDR1 MNHEY, CDR2 SMNVEV (reference sequence). The CDR3 loop spans 15 amino acids. V shed 0 bases and J shed 2 bases, with 11 bases lying between them. CDR3 in amino acids: CASSLSSGATYEQYF. DNA of the CDR3: TGTGCCAGCAGTTTATCGTCAGGGGCAACCTACGAGCAGTACTTC.

This sequence joins TRBV29-1 and TRBJ1-2, with D unresolved. Trimming took off 5 bases at V and 4 bases at J, with 14 bases between the two ends. Looked up from germline, CDR1 is SQVTM and CDR2 is ANQGSEA. The CDR3 is made up of 13 amino acids. Written as DNA, the CDR3 is TGCAGCGTTTACGTGGGAGAAGGCTATGGCTACACCTTC. It specifies CSVYVGEGYGYTF.

V gene TRBV4-3 combines with J gene TRBJ2-2; 10 bases line up with TRBD2. Germline lookup yields CDR1 LGHNA and CDR2 YSLEER. Losses at the gene ends were 0 bases for V and 4 bases for J; bases not matched to a gene: 17. The CDR3 runs to 21 residues. This CDR3 reads CASSQDAETGLAVGVTGELFF. The CDR3 DNA reads TGCGCCAGCAGCCAAGATGCGGAGACCGGACTAGCGGTAGGAGTCACCGGGGAGCTGTTTTTT.

The chain combines TRBV5-6 with TRBJ2-7; perhaps TRBD1 as D (5 bases). V was shortened by 0 bases and J by 3 bases, with 13 bases between the two germline ends. The germline gives CDR1 SGHDT, CDR2 YYEEEE. This CDR3 region has 15 residues. The CDR3 sequence is CASSLGVAGRYEQYF. The CDR3 coding sequence is TGTGCCAGCAGCTTGGGTGTGGCAGGGCGCTACGAGCAGTACTTC.

V and J are TRBV20-1 and TRBJ2-1, with D possibly being TRBD1 (6 bases). V lost 5 bases and J lost 4, with 18 bases in between. The V gene's germline CDR1 is DFQATT and CDR2 SNEGSKA (reference sequence). The CDR3 is 15 amino acids. CDR3 nucleotides: TGCAGTGCTTCTCCTGGACAGAGAATATACAATGAGCAGTTCTTC. This sequence encodes CSASPGQRIYNEQFF.

The V call is TRBV11-2, the J call TRBJ2-5; TRBD2 agrees at 13 bases. CDR3 size: 16 residues. J lost 5 bases, V lost 2 bases, and 5 bases had no gene match. Germline loops: CDR1 SGHAT, CDR2 FQNNGV. This chain's CDR3 is CASSLRTSGSSETQYF. The CDR3, as DNA: TGTGCCAGCAGCTTACGGACTAGCGGGAGTTCGGAGACCCAGTACTTC.